These T cell receptor beta chains were read from a single sample in a study of cytomegalovirus exposure and HLA in healthy donors. Assay: immunoSEQ multiplex PCR; the TCRdb copy retains only in-frame clones and omits some. Among roughly 100,000 clones listed, approximately 80% were seen once. Sample: PBMCs. All receptors derive from a young man in good health and CMV-seronegative. CDR3s include the opening cysteine and the closing phenylalanine or tryptophan. Fields, in order: J gene, clone size, D gene, V gene, CDR3 protein, CDR3 DNA. The D gene is left open where the match is weak. Size values are once, few and many counts, or a class for expanded clones, and some rows have none.

TRBJ2-7 NA NA TRBV5-8 CASSLGGYEQYF TGTGCCAGCAGCTTAGGGGGCTACGAGCAGTACTTC
TRBJ2-1 once TRBD2 TRBV6-5 CASRSTGTSGNEQFF TGTGCCAGCCGGTCTACCGGGACTAGCGGGAATGAGCAGTTCTTC
TRBJ2-7 few TRBD2 TRBV9 CASSVGSGGGYEQYF TGTGCCAGCAGCGTAGGATCGGGAGGGGGGTACGAGCAGTACTTC
TRBJ2-1 NA TRBD1 TRBV4-3 CASSQEAGQGGWDEQFF TGCGCCAGCAGCCAAGAAGCGGGACAGGGTGGTTGGGATGAGCAGTTCTTC
TRBJ2-5 NA NA TRBV29-1 CSVEGTNYRQETQYF TGCAGCGTTGAGGGCACCAATTACCGCCAAGAGACCCAGTACTTC
TRBJ2-5 NA NA TRBV4-3 CASSQGQTQETQYF TGCGCCAGCAGCCAAGGACAGACCCAAGAGACCCAGTACTTC
TRBJ1-2 NA NA TRBV6-5 CASSYQPLATGIGYTF TGTGCCAGCAGTTACCAACCCCTAGCCACAGGGATCGGCTACACCTTC
TRBJ2-1 NA TRBD1 TRBV28 CATYRNQGAWEQFF TGTGCCACCTACCGGAACCAGGGGGCATGGGAGCAGTTCTTC
TRBJ2-6 NA TRBD2 TRBV19 CASSIGLLAGDEPGANVLTF TGTGCCAGTAGTATAGGATTGCTAGCGGGAGATGAGCCTGGGGCCAACGTCCTGACTTTC
TRBJ2-7 NA TRBD2 TRBV5-4 CASSNRLAGDEQYF TGTGCCAGCAGCAACCGACTAGCGGGAGACGAGCAGTACTTC
TRBJ2-7 NA TRBD1 TRBV5-1 CASSSSGTGIYEQYF TGCGCCAGCAGCTCGTCGGGGACAGGGATCTACGAGCAGTACTTC
TRBJ1-2 NA NA TRBV5-1 CASSLDSGYTF TGCGCCAGCAGCTTGGACTCTGGCTACACCTTC
TRBJ2-5 NA NA TRBV5-1 CASSLYVAEYQETQYF TGCGCCAGCAGCTTGTATGTAGCGGAGTACCAAGAGACCCAGTACTTC
TRBJ2-3 NA TRBD1 TRBV7-9 CASSLNDRGGSDTQYF TGTGCCAGCAGCTTAAATGACAGGGGAGGTTCAGATACGCAGTATTTT
TRBJ1-6 NA NA TRBV6-6 CASRGAYNSLLHF TGTGCCAGCAGGGGGGCCTATAATTCACTCCTCCACTTT
TRBJ2-7 once NA TRBV5-1 CASSQMSYEQYF TGCGCCAGCTCCCAAATGAGCTACGAGCAGTACTTC
TRBJ2-3 few TRBD2 TRBV14 CASSPTLTGGPDTQYF TGTGCCAGCAGCCCGACTTTGACGGGGGGGCCGGATACGCAGTATTTT
TRBJ2-3 few TRBD2 TRBV7-6 CASSLEVSGGSSTDTQYF TGTGCCAGCAGCTTAGAGGTTAGCGGGGGGTCTAGCACAGATACGCAGTATTTT
TRBJ1-2 NA NA TRBV11-2 CASSLVRSNYGYTF TGTGCCAGCAGCTTAGTCCGTTCTAACTATGGCTACACCTTC
TRBJ1-5 NA NA TRBV6-5 CASSQSGQPQHF TGTGCCAGCAGTCAATCAGGTCAGCCCCAGCATTTT
TRBJ2-5 once TRBD2 TRBV28 CASSGGRASWYF TGTGCCAGCAGTGGCGGGAGGGCCTCTTGGTACTTC
TRBJ1-4 NA NA TRBV6-6 CASGAITGRNEKLFF TGTGCCAGCGGCGCTATCACAGGTCGGAATGAAAAACTGTTTTTT
TRBJ1-4 NA NA TRBV5-4 CASSLRTGSNEKLFF TGTGCCAGCAGCTTGCGCACAGGGTCTAATGAAAAACTGTTTTTT
TRBJ2-7 few TRBD2 TRBV5-1 CASSWGEGPYEQYF TGCGCCAGCAGCTGGGGGGAGGGCCCCTACGAGCAGTACTTC
TRBJ2-5 NA NA TRBV7-8 CASSPRETQYF TGTGCCAGCAGCCCCCGGGAGACCCAGTACTTC
TRBJ2-1 NA NA TRBV12-2 CASRLDSFRSNEQFF TGTGCAAGTCGCTTAGATTCGTTTAGGAGCAATGAGCAGTTCTTC
TRBJ2-3 NA TRBD1 TRBV5-1 CASSLSGGGTDTQYF TGCGCCAGCAGCTTGTCAGGGGGTGGCACAGATACGCAGTATTTT